These T cell receptor beta chains were read from a single sample in a study of blood T cell repertoires in COVID-19. The protocol was immunoSEQ multiplex PCR, while the TCRdb copy is restricted to in-frame clones and leaves out a portion. The table includes about 100,000 clones, around four fifths detected once. Sample: peripheral blood. These TCRs come from a woman in her 70s with acute or convalescent COVID-19. Both conserved end residues are part of each CDR3. The D gene is left open where the match is weak. A row's size may be missing; if present it is once, few, many or a size class.

j_call v_call d_call clone_size cdr3_nt cdr3_aa
TRBJ1-4 TRBV5-1 TRBD1 - TGCGCCAGCAGCCTGGGACAGGGGAGTGAAAAACTGTTTTTT CASSLGQGSEKLFF
TRBJ2-2 TRBV3-1/TRBV3-2 - few TGTGCCAGCAGCCAAGGTAGCAGGGTCGTCACCGGGGAGCTGTTTTTT CASSQGSRVVTGELFF
TRBJ2-2 TRBV11-3 - - TGTGCCAGCAGCTTAGGCCCTGGACTTAACACCGGGGAGCTGTTTTTT CASSLGPGLNTGELFF
TRBJ1-5 TRBV12-2 - - TGTGCAAGTCGCCAGGACAGGTCCAGGGTCCAGCATTTT CASRQDRSRVQHF
TRBJ2-1 TRBV6-5 - few TGTGCCAGCAGTCAGGACAGAGACAATGAGCAGTTCTTC CASSQDRDNEQFF
TRBJ1-2 TRBV12-3/TRBV12-4 - once TGTGCCAGCAGTTTACCGGGGAGAAATGGCTACACCTTC CASSLPGRNGYTF
TRBJ1-2 TRBV11-2 TRBD1 - TGTGCCAGCAGCTTAGAGACAGGGGACGGCTACACCTTC CASSLETGDGYTF
TRBJ1-1 TRBV5-1 - - TGCGCCAGCAGCCAAACACAGTACACTGAAGCTTTCTTT CASSQTQYTEAFF
TRBJ1-6 TRBV28 TRBD1 few TGTGCCAGCAGTTCGATGGACAGGAGGAATTCACCCCTCCACTTT CASSSMDRRNSPLHF
TRBJ1-3 TRBV2 - once TGTGCCAGCAGTGAGCAGGGAGGGAAAGGAAACACCATATATTTT CASSEQGGKGNTIYF
TRBJ1-6 TRBV19 TRBD1 - TGTGCCAGTAGTATAGTCTTCAGGGGGAATTCACCCCTCCACTTT CASSIVFRGNSPLHF
TRBJ1-2 TRBV6-5 - - TGTGCCAGCAGTTACGAGCATGGCTACACCTTC CASSYEHGYTF
TRBJ1-1 TRBV19 TRBD1 - TGTGCCAGTACCCCTGACAGGGGGAACACTGAAGCTTTCTTT CASTPDRGNTEAFF
TRBJ2-2 TRBV6-4 TRBD1 - TGTGCCAGCAGTCGACAGGGGGATTCAAGCGGGGAGCTGTTTTTT CASSRQGDSSGELFF
TRBJ2-2 TRBV7-3 - once TGTGCCAGCAGCTTAGGGCTTGGGACCGGGGAGCTGTTTTTT CASSLGLGTGELFF
TRBJ1-2 TRBV9 - - TGTGCCAGCAGCGCCGAGTCAGGGGCGAACAACTATGGCTACACCTTC CASSAESGANNYGYTF
TRBJ1-3 TRBV18 - - TGTGCCAGCTCACCAAGCCAGGGGAGACTCGCTGGAAACACCATATATTTT CASSPSQGRLAGNTIYF
TRBJ2-5 TRBV4-2 - - TGTGCCAGCAGCCAAGGCTCCGGGATTAGACAAGAGACCCAGTACTTC CASSQGSGIRQETQYF
TRBJ1-3 TRBV7-2 TRBD1 - TGTGCCAGCAGCTTACGGACAGGGGGTGGAAACACCATATATTTT CASSLRTGGGNTIYF
TRBJ2-7 TRBV5-3 TRBD1 - TGTGCCAGAAGCTTGGGGGACAGGGGGCTCCCATGGAACGAGCAGTACTTC CARSLGDRGLPWNEQYF
TRBJ1-4 TRBV18 TRBD1 few TGTGCCAGCTCACCCTACAGGGGAACGAGGGAAAAACTGTTTTTT CASSPYRGTREKLFF
TRBJ2-3 TRBV24-1 TRBD1 once TGTGCCACCAGTGATGTGACAGGGAGAGGGACAGATACGCAGTATTTT CATSDVTGRGTDTQYF
TRBJ2-3 TRBV10-3 TRBD2 - TGTGCCATCAGTGAGTCGGCTAGCGGGGGGGGCACAGATACGCAGTATTTT CAISESASGGGTDTQYF
TRBJ1-4 TRBV5-1 - - TGCGCCAGCAGCTACCGAGCCGGGGCTAATGAAAAACTGTTTTTT CASSYRAGANEKLFF
TRBJ2-4 TRBV4-1 - - TGCGCCAGCAGCCAAGGATCAGGGCCAGCCAAAAACATTCAGTACTTC CASSQGSGPAKNIQYF
TRBJ2-3 TRBV7-2 - - TGTGCCAGCAGCTTCCGGGGGGCCGGAGATACGCAGTATTTT CASSFRGAGDTQYF
TRBJ1-1 TRBV18 - few TGTGCCAGCTCCACTTCGGGTTTGAACACTGAAGCTTTCTTT CASSTSGLNTEAFF
TRBJ1-1 TRBV13 - - TGTGCCATTCGCTCCCCCCGGGTCACTGAAGCTTTCTTT CAIRSPRVTEAFF
TRBJ2-5 TRBV6-6 - few TGTGCCAGCAGATTCCCTTCCTCGGAGACCCAGTACTTC CASRFPSSETQYF
TRBJ1-5 TRBV2 - - TGTGCCAGCAGTGCTTTGCGGAATCAGCCCCAGCATTTT CASSALRNQPQHF
TRBJ1-1 TRBV6-1 - - TGTGCCAGCAGTGAGGATCCAGGGTCTGGGACTGAAGCTTTCTTT CASSEDPGSGTEAFF
TRBJ1-1 TRBV18 - - TGTGCCAGCTTCCACCATGGCTCGCTTGAAAGGGGCCAGCCTGAAGCTTTCTTT CASFHHGSLERGQPEAFF
TRBJ2-7 TRBV11-2 TRBD2 - TGTGCCAGCAGCTCATGGACTAGCGGGGGGGTCTACGAGCAGTACTTC CASSSWTSGGVYEQYF
TRBJ1-2 TRBV4-3 - few TGCGCCAGCAGCCAGACGGACAGCCCCCTCCTGGGCTATGGCTACACCTTC CASSQTDSPLLGYGYTF
TRBJ1-6 TRBV5-1 - - TGCGCCAGCAGCTTGTCCAGGACTGATTCACCCCTCCACTTT CASSLSRTDSPLHF
TRBJ2-5 TRBV18 - - TGTGCCAGCTCACCTCCGGTTGGGCCTGCTCAAGAGACCCAGTACTTC CASSPPVGPAQETQYF
TRBJ2-1 TRBV7-2 - - TGTGCCAGCAGCTCCGGACAGAACAATGAGCAGTTCTTC CASSSGQNNEQFF
TRBJ1-1 TRBV7-9 - - TGTGCCAGCAGGTATTCAGGGTCTTTTGGCGAAGCTTTCTTT CASRYSGSFGEAFF
TRBJ1-2 TRBV19 TRBD1 - TGTGCCAGTAGTTCCCGCCCTGGGACAGGGGGTAAGGGCTACACCTTC CASSSRPGTGGKGYTF
TRBJ2-7 TRBV6-6 - - TGTGCCAGCAGTTACGCTAGTCATCGGGAGCAGTACTTC CASSYASHREQYF
TRBJ2-5 TRBV7-2 - - TGTGCCAGCAGCAGAGCCGGGACTCAGTACCAAGAGACCCAGTACTTC CASSRAGTQYQETQYF
TRBJ1-1 TRBV7-2 - - TGTGCCAGCAGCTTACGGCGGGACGACTTCTGGGCTTTCTTT CASSLRRDDFWAFF
TRBJ2-3 TRBV18 TRBD2 - TGTGCCAGCTCACCCTGGACTAGCGGCACAGATACGCAGTATTTT CASSPWTSGTDTQYF